Shown below are 16 T cell receptor beta chains from a single sample sequenced in a study of CD8+ T cells in alopecia areata. Sequencing templates came from extracted RNA that was reverse transcribed into cDNA. TCRdb's table, derived via immunoSEQ multiplex PCR, lists solely in-frame clones and lacks some. This table has around 190,000 clones, roughly 60% appearing once. Specified treatment: oral pan-JAK inhibitor, 5-10 mg twice daily. The material was CD4+ T cells sorted from blood, obtained at week 24, from a patient treated with tofacitinib. The source of these receptors is a human donor with alopecia areata.

The chain has TRBV10-2 and TRBJ2-2, with TRBD2 matching over 12 bases. Trimming cost V 10 bases and J 7 bases; bases outside gene matches: 10. Germline CDR1 is WSHSY and CDR2 is SAAADI. The CDR3 is made up of 15 amino acids. CDR3 protein: CATSRTSGVSGELFF. The CDR3 region has the DNA TGCGCCACTTCCCGGACTAGCGGGGTTAGCGGGGAGCTGTTTTTT.

The V call is TRBV19, the J call TRBJ1-1, with TRBD1 identical over 7 bases. CDR3 length: 14 residues. The germline gives CDR1 LNHDA, CDR2 SQIVND (reference sequence). The V segment lost 3 bases and the J segment 1 base; nucleotides outside the gene matches: 2. In DNA form, the CDR3 reads TGTGCCAGTAGTATCGGGGACAGGAACACTGAAGCTTTCTTT. It specifies CASSIGDRNTEAFF.

This chain joins TRBV29-1 and TRBJ1-2; 7 bases are a match to TRBD1. CDR3 size: 14 residues. The germline CDR1 and CDR2 sequences are SQVTM and ANQGSEA. V dropped 6 bases and J dropped 3; count of bases not matched to a gene: 10. As DNA, the CDR3 is TGCAGCGTACTTTCCGGGACAGAATACTATGGCTACACCTTC. The encoded protein is CSVLSGTEYYGYTF.

The J gene is TRBJ1-2, the V gene TRBV5-1, with D unclear. This CDR3 spans 15 amino acids. V was clipped by 4 bases and J by 4 bases, with 17 bases between them. The germline V gene encodes CDR1 SGHRS and CDR2 YFSETQ. The chain's CDR3 is CASSPLLGDTYGYTF. CDR3 nucleotides: TGCGCCAGCAGCCCCCTATTGGGCGACACCTATGGCTACACCTTC.

This clone was found a few times. The rearrangement uses TRBV15 and TRBJ1-2; 7 bases fit TRBD1. Germline CDR1 reads LNHNV; CDR2 reads YYDKDF (reference sequence). The CDR3 loop spans 16 amino acids. The trim removed 0 bases at V and 8 bases at J, leaving 12 bases unmatched. The CDR3 sequence: CATSRDGNRGWEGYTF. Written as DNA, the CDR3 is TGTGCCACCAGCAGAGATGGGAACAGGGGCTGGGAAGGCTACACCTTC.

The rearrangement joins TRBV23-1 to TRBJ1-2, with TRBD1 as a possible D gene (5 bases). TRBV23-1 is noted as an ORF with a role that remains uncertain. Trimming removed 1 base from V and 1 base from J, with 22 bases in between. CDR3 length: 19 amino acids. This CDR3 reads CASSQLMGWGDLLNYGYTF. The DNA of the CDR3 is TGCGCCAGCAGTCAATTGATGGGGTGGGGGGACCTCCTTAACTATGGCTACACCTTC.

The gene calls are TRBV29-1 and TRBJ2-1, with TRBD1 matching over 8 bases. V trimming: 7 bases; J trimming: 6 bases; junction bases outside the gene matches: 5. CDR1 SQVTM and CDR2 ANQGSEA come from the germline V gene. The CDR3 runs 12 residues. This CDR3 reads CSAGGPANEQFF. The CDR3 bases are TGCAGCGCAGGGGGCCCTGCCAATGAGCAGTTCTTC.

This chain connects TRBV4-3 to TRBJ2-7; TRBD1 agrees at 11 bases. The CDR3 totals 15 residues. The ends lost 4 bases at V and 6 bases at J; junction bases unmatched: 8. Germline values: CDR1 LGHNA, CDR2 YSLEER. CDR3 sequence reads: CASSPSPGTGGEQYF. CDR3 DNA: TGCGCCAGCAGCCCCTCCCCAGGGACAGGGGGCGAGCAGTACTTC.

The chain combines TRBV28 with TRBJ1-2, with 7 bases that match TRBD1. The CDR3 is 14 residues long. The V segment lost 7 bases and the J segment 3 bases; nucleotides outside the gene matches: 8. Germline CDR1 and CDR2: MDHEN and SYDVKM. CDR3 in amino acids: CASTLHRGYYGYTF. The CDR3 region has the DNA TGTGCCAGCACACTACACAGGGGTTACTATGGCTACACCTTC.

The chain joins TRBV7-9 to TRBJ1-1; 7 nucleotides match TRBD1. The trim removed 5 bases at V and 4 bases at J, leaving 7 bases unmatched. This CDR3 comprises 14 residues. In germline, CDR1 is SEHNR, CDR2 FQNEAQ (reference sequence). CDR3 protein: CASSGNRGSTEAFF. In nucleotides, the CDR3 is TGTGCCAGCAGCGGCAACAGGGGCTCCACTGAAGCTTTCTTT.

This clone was seen many times. The chain links TRBV10-3 to TRBJ2-5; 9 nucleotides align to TRBD2. Unmatched junction bases numbered 6, after V lost 9 bases and J lost 1 base. The CDR3 sequence is 14 residues long. CDR1 and CDR2 from the germline V gene are ENHRY and SYGVKD. CDR3 bases: TGTGCCATTGCTAGCGGGGTGTTCCAAGAGACCCAGTACTTC. As protein: CAIASGVFQETQYF.

This clone was seen once. V gene TRBV9 combines with J gene TRBJ1-6; no definite D call. Germline V gene data show CDR1 as SGDLS and CDR2 as YYNGEE. There are 14 residues in the CDR3. V was pared by 0 bases and J by 5 bases, with 6 bases between. The CDR3 DNA sequence: TGTGCCAGCAGCGTAGCAGAGCATAATTCACCCCTCCACTTT. It specifies CASSVAEHNSPLHF.

The rearrangement uses TRBV4-3 and TRBJ1-2, with D maybe TRBD1 (6 bases). V was clipped by 0 bases and J by 4 bases, with 9 bases between them. The CDR3 runs 14 residues. CDR1 LGHNA and CDR2 YSLEER come from the germline V gene. CDR3 region: CASSQDWTVYGYTF. The CDR3 DNA reads TGCGCCAGCAGCCAAGATTGGACAGTCTATGGCTACACCTTC.

This chain joins TRBV7-2 and TRBJ2-5, with D possibly TRBD1 on 6 matching bases. From germline, CDR1 is SGHTA and CDR2 FQGNSA. This CDR3 spans 15 amino acids. V was clipped by 5 bases and J by 2 bases, with 15 bases between them. The CDR3 loop is CASSRDTGTQETQYF. The CDR3, as DNA: TGTGCCAGCAGCCGGGATACGGGGACACAAGAGACCCAGTACTTC.

This chain connects TRBV30 to TRBJ2-7; 9 bases line up with TRBD1. The V gene's germline CDR1 is GTSNPN and CDR2 SVGIG (reference sequence). The CDR3 contains 16 residues. V dropped 0 bases and J dropped 4; count of bases not matched to a gene: 10. The CDR3 nucleotides are TGTGCCTGGAGTGTAACCTCCGGGACAGGGCAATACGAGCAGTACTTC. Residues: CAWSVTSGTGQYEQYF.

The genes are TRBV29-1 and TRBJ1-1; 8 positions agree with TRBD1. This CDR3 has 11 residues. CDR1 and CDR2 (germline): SQVTM, ANQGSEA. Trimming removed 8 bases from V and 11 bases from J; junction bases left unmatched: 10. The CDR3 coding sequence is TGCAGCTCGCAGGGGGCCTCGGGTGCTTTCTTT. Amino acids: CSSQGASGAFF.